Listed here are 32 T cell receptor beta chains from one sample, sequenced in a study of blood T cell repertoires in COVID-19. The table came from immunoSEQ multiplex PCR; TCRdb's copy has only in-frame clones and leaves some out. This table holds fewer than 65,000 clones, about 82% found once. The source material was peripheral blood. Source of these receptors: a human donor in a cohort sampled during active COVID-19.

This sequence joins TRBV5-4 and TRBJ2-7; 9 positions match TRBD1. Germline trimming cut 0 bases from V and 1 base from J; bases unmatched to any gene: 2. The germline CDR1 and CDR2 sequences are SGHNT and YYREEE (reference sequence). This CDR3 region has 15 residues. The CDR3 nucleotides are TGTGCCAGCAGCTTGGGTGGACAGGGGTCCTACGAGCAGTACTTC. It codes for CASSLGGQGSYEQYF. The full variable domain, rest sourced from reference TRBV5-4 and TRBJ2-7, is ETGVTQSPTHLIKTRGQQVTLRCSSQSGHNTVSWYQQALGQGPQFIFQYYREEENGRGNFPPRFSGLQFPNYSSELNVNALELDDSALYLCASSLGGQGSYEQYFGPGTRLTVT.

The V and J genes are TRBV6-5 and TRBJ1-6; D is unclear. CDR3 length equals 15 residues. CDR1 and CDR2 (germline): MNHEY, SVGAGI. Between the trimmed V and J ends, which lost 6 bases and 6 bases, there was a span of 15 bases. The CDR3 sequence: CASSLSVTRNSPLHF. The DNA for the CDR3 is TGTGCCAGCAGCTTATCGGTTACGCGTAATTCACCCCTCCACTTT.

This CDR3 is CASSLVGQINEQFF. The CDR3 nucleotides read TGTGCCAGCAGCTTAGTTGGGCAGATCAATGAGCAGTTCTTC. The rearrangement links TRBV7-9 to TRBJ2-1; D not resolved. Between the trimmed V and J ends, which lost 1 base and 6 bases, there was a span of 10 bases. CDR1 is SEHNR, CDR2 FQNEAQ, per germline (reference sequence). This CDR3 is built from 14 residues.

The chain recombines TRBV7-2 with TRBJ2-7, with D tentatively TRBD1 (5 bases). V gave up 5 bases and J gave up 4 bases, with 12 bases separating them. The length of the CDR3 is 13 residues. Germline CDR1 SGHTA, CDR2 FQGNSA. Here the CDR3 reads CASSKQQEYEQYF. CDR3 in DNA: TGTGCCAGCAGCAAACAACAGGAATACGAGCAGTACTTC.

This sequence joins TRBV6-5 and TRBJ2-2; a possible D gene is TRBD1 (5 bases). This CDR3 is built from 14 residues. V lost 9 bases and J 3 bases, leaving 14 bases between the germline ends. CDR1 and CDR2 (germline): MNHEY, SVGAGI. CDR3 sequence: CARARQGDTGELFF. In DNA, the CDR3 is TGTGCCAGGGCCCGGCAGGGCGACACCGGGGAGCTGTTTTTT.

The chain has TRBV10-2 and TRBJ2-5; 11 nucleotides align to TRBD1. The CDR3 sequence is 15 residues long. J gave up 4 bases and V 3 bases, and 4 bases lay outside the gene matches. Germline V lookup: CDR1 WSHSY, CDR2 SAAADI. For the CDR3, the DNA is TGCGCCAGCAGTGACCGGACAGGGGGCACAGAGACCCAGTACTTC. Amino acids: CASSDRTGGTETQYF.

This chain's CDR3 is CASSLSGTNTGELFF. In DNA, the CDR3 is TGTGCCAGCAGCTTATCAGGGACGAACACCGGGGAGCTGTTTTTT. V and J are TRBV7-9 and TRBJ2-2; D might be TRBD1 (5 bases). The CDR3 totals 15 residues. V was cut by 2 bases and J by 0 bases, with 7 bases left in between. Germline-derived CDR1 and CDR2 are SEHNR and FQNEAQ (reference sequence). Full variable domain (remainder filled in from reference TRBV7-9 and TRBJ2-2): DTGVSQNPRHKITKRGQNVTFRCDPISEHNRLYWYRQTLGQGPEFLTYFQNEAQLEKSRLLSDRFSAERPKGSFSTLEIQRTEQGDSAMYLCASSLSGTNTGELFFGEGSRLTVL.

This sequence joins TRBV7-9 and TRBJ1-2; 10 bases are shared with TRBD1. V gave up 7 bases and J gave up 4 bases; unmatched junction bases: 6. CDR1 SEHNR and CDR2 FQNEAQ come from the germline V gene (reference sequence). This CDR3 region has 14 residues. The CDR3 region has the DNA TGTGCCAGCACCTTGGGGGACAGGGGCTATGGCTACACCTTC. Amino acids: CASTLGDRGYGYTF.

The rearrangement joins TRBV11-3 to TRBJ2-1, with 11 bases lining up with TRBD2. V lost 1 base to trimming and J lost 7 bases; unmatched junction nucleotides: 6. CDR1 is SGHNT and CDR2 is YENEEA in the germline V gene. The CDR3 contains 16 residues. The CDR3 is CASSLVSGGAGNEQFF. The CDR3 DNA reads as TGTGCCAGCAGCTTAGTTAGCGGGGGGGCCGGGAATGAGCAGTTCTTC.

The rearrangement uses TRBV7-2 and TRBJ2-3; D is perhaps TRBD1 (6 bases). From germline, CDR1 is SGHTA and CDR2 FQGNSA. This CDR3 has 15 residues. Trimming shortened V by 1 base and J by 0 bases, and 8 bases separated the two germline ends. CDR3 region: CASSLDQGSTDTQYF. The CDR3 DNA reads TGTGCCAGCAGCTTAGACCAGGGGAGCACAGATACGCAGTATTTT.

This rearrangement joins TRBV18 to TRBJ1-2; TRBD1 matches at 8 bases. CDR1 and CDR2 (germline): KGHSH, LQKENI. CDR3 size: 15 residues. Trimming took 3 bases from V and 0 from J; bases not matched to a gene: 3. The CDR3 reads CASSPGQEPNYGYTF. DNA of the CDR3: TGTGCCAGCTCACCGGGACAGGAGCCTAACTATGGCTACACCTTC.

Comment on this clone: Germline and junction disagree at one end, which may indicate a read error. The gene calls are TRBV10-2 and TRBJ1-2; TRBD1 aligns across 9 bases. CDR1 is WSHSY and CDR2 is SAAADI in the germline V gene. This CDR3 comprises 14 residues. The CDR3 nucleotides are TGCGCCAGCCGTGACGCGGGACAGGGTTATGGCTACACCTTC. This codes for CASRDAGQGYGYTF.

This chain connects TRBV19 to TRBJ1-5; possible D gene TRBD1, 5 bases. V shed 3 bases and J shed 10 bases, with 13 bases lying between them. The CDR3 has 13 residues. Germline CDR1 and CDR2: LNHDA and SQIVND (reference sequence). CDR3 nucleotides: TGTGCCAGTAGTATGCAGGGTGAGCAACCCCAGCATTTT. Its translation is CASSMQGEQPQHF.

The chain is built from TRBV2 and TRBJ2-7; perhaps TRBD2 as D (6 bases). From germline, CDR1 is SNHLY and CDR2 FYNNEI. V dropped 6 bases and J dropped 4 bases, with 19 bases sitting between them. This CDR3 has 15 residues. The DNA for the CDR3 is TGTGCCAGCAGGAACCCCCGCGGGGTGGTATACGAGCAGTACTTC. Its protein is CASRNPRGVVYEQYF.

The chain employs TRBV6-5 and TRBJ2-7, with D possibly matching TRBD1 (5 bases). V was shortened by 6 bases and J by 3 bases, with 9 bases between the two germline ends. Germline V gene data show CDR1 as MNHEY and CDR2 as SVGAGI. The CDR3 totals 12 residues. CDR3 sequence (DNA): TGTGCCAGCAGATCAGGGATCTACGAGCAGTACTTC. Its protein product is CASRSGIYEQYF.

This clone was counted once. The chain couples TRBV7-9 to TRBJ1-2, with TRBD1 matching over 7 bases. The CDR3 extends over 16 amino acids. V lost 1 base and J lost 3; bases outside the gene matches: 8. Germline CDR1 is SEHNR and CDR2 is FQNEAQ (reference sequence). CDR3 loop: CASSLETTGWDYGYTF. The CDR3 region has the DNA TGTGCCAGCAGCTTAGAAACGACAGGGTGGGACTATGGCTACACCTTC.

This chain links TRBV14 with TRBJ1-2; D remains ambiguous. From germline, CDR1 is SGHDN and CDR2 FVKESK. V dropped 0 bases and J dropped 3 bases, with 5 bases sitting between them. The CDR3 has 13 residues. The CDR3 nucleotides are TGTGCCAGCAGCCAAGACACATACTATGGCTACACCTTC. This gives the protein CASSQDTYYGYTF. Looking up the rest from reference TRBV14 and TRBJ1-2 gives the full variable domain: EAGVTQFPSHSVIEKGQTVTLRCDPISGHDNLYWYRRVMGKEIKFLLHFVKESKQDESGMPNNRFLAERTGGTYSTLKVQPAELEDSGVYFCASSQDTYYGYTFGSGTRLTVV.

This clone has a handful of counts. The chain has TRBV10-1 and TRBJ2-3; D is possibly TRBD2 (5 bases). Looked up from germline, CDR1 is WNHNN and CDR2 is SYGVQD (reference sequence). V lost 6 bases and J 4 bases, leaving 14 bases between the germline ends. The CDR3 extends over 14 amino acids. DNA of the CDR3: TGCGCCAGCAGCAGACTAACTTTTTCAGATACGCAGTATTTT. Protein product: CASSRLTFSDTQYF.

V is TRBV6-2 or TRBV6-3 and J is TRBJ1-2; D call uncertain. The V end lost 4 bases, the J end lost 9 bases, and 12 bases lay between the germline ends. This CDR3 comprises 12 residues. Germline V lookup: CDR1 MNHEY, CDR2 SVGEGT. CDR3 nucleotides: TGTGCCAGCAGTTCCGGACTGAGTAGCTACACCTTC. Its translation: CASSSGLSSYTF.

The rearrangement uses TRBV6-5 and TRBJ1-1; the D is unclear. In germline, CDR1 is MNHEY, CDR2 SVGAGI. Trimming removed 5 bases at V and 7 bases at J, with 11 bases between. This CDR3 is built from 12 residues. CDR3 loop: CASSNPLSEAFF. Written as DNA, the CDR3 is TGTGCCAGCAGTAACCCCCTTAGTGAAGCTTTCTTT.

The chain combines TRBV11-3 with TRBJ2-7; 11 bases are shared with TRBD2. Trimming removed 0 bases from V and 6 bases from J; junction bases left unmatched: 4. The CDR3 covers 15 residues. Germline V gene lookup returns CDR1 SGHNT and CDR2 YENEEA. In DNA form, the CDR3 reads TGTGCCAGCAGCTTAGAGCTAGCGGGGGGATTCGAGCAGTACTTC. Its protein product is CASSLELAGGFEQYF.

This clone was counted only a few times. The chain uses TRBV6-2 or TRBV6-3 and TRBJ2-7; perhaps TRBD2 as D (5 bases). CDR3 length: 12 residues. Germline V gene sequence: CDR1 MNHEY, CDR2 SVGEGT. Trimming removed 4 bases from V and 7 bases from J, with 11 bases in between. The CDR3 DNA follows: TGTGCCAGCAGTTCCGATAGACTAGAGCAGTACTTC. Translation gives CASSSDRLEQYF.

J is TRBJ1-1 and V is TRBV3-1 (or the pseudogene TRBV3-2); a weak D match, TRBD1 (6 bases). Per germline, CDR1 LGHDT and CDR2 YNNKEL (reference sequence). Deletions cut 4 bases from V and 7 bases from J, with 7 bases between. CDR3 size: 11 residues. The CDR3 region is CASSRGHEAFF. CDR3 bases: TGTGCCAGCAGCCGGGGACATGAAGCTTTCTTT.

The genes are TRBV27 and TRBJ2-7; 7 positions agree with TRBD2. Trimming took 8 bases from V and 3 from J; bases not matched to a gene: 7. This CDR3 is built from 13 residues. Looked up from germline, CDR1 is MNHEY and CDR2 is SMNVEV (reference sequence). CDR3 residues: CASSSGDHYEQYF. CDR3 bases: TGTGCCAGCTCGAGCGGGGACCACTACGAGCAGTACTTC.

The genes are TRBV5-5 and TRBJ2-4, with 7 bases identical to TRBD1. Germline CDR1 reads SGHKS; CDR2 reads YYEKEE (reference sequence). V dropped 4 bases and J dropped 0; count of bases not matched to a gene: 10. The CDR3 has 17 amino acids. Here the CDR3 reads CASSPGQRALAKNIQYF. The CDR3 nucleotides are TGTGCCAGCAGCCCGGGACAGAGGGCTTTAGCCAAAAACATTCAGTACTTC. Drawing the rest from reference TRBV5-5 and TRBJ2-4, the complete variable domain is DAGVTQSPTHLIKTRGQQVTLRCSPISGHKSVSWYQQVLGQGPQFIFQYYEKEERGRGNFPDRFSARQFPNYSSELNVNALLLGDSALYLCASSPGQRALAKNIQYFGAGTRLSVL.

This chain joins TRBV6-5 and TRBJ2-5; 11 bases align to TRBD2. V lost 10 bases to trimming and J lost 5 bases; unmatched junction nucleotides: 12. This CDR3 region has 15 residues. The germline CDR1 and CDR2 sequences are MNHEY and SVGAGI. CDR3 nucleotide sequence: TGTGCCACCCAACAGACTAGCGGGGATTGGGAGACCCAGTACTTC. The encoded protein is CATQQTSGDWETQYF.

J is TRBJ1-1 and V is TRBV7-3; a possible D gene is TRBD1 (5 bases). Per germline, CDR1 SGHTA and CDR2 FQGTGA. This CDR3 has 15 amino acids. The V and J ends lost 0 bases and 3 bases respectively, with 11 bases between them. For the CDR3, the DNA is TGTGCCAGCAGCTTAACACCGGGAGGGGACACTGAAGCTTTCTTT. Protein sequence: CASSLTPGGDTEAFF.

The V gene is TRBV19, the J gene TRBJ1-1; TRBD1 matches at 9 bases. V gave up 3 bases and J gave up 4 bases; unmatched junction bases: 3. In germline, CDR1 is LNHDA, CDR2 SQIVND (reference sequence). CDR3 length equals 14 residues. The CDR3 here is CASSIRTGVTEAFF. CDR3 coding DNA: TGTGCCAGTAGTATCCGGACAGGGGTCACTGAAGCTTTCTTT.

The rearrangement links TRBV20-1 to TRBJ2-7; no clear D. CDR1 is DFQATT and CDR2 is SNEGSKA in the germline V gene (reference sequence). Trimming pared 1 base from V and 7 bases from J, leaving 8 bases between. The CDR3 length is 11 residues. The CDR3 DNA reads TGCAGTGCTAGAGCCTTCGGGGAGCAGTACTTC. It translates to CSARAFGEQYF.

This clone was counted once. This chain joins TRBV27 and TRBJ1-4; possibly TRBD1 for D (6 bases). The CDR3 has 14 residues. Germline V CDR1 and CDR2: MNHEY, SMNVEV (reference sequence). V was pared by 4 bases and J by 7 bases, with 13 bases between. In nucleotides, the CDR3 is TGTGCCAGCAGTTATACAGGGTCCGGTGAAAAACTGTTTTTT. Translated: CASSYTGSGEKLFF.

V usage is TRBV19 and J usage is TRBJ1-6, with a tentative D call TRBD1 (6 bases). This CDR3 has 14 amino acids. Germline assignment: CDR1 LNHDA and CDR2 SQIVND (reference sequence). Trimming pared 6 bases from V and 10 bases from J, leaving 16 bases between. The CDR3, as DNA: TGTGCCAGTAGCGTCCCGGGACATGGGTCACCCCTCCACTTT. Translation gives CASSVPGHGSPLHF. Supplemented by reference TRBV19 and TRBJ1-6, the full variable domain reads DGGITQSPKYLFRKEGQNVTLSCEQNLNHDAMYWYRQDPGQGLRLIYYSQIVNDFQKGDIAEGYSVSREKKESFPLTVTSAQKNPTAFYLCASSVPGHGSPLHFGNGTRLTVT.

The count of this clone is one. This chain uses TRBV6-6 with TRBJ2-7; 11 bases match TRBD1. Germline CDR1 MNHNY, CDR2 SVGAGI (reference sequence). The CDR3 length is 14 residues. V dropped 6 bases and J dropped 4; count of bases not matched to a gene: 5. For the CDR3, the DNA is TGTGCCAGCAGGGCGGGACAGGGGGTATACGAGCAGTACTTC. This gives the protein CASRAGQGVYEQYF.